These T cell receptor beta chains were read from a single sample in a study of blood T cell repertoires in COVID-19. Sequencing used immunoSEQ multiplex PCR; TCRdb keeps in-frame clones, though not all of them. The sample lists approximately 250,000 clones; approximately 85% were seen once. The specimen was PBMCs or T cells enriched from blood (not recorded which). These receptors originate from a woman aged 45-65 years with acute COVID-19. The CDR3 runs from the conserved cysteine through the conserved F or W. A D gene is named only where the DNA matches it firmly. Clone size is not always given. Where it is, it says once, few, many or a class for expanded clones.

d_call: .; v_call: TRBV6-2/TRBV6-3; j_call: TRBJ1-6; clone_size: .; cdr3_nt: TGTGCCAGCAGCCAATTGAGGATAACCTATAATTCACCCCTCCACTTT; cdr3_aa: CASSQLRITYNSPLHF
d_call: TRBD1; v_call: TRBV7-2; j_call: TRBJ1-5; clone_size: .; cdr3_nt: TGTGCCAGCAGCCCGGCGGCCGACAGGGGGCTCCAGCCCCAGCATTTT; cdr3_aa: CASSPAADRGLQPQHF
d_call: TRBD2; v_call: TRBV9; j_call: TRBJ2-1; clone_size: .; cdr3_nt: TGTGCCAGCAGCGCAACTAGCGGGGGGAAATTCAATGAGCAGTTCTTC; cdr3_aa: CASSATSGGKFNEQFF
d_call: TRBD1; v_call: TRBV27; j_call: TRBJ1-6; clone_size: .; cdr3_nt: TGTGCCAGCAGTTTGACGGGACAGGCGGGGAATTCACCCCTCCACTTT; cdr3_aa: CASSLTGQAGNSPLHF
d_call: .; v_call: TRBV5-6; j_call: TRBJ1-2; clone_size: .; cdr3_nt: TGTGCCAGCAGCTCCGGGTCGGACTCTTATGGCTACACCTTC; cdr3_aa: CASSSGSDSYGYTF
d_call: .; v_call: TRBV30; j_call: TRBJ2-5; clone_size: .; cdr3_nt: TGTGCCTGGAGTGTACGTTCGGCGGGGCGGTCATCCCAGTACTTC; cdr3_aa: CAWSVRSAGRSSQYF
d_call: .; v_call: TRBV3-1/TRBV3-2; j_call: TRBJ1-4; clone_size: .; cdr3_nt: TGTGCCAGCAGCGGCCGGGTTAATGAAAAACTGTTTTTT; cdr3_aa: CASSGRVNEKLFF
d_call: TRBD1; v_call: TRBV19; j_call: TRBJ1-5; clone_size: once; cdr3_nt: TGTGCCAGTAGTCCAATGGACAGGTCGGACCAGCCCCAGCATTTT; cdr3_aa: CASSPMDRSDQPQHF
d_call: TRBD1; v_call: TRBV6-6; j_call: TRBJ1-3; clone_size: .; cdr3_nt: TGTGCCAGCAGTCATCCGGGACAGGGGATTGTCCCGTCTGGAAACACCATATATTTT; cdr3_aa: CASSHPGQGIVPSGNTIYF
d_call: .; v_call: TRBV30; j_call: TRBJ1-4; clone_size: .; cdr3_nt: TGTGCCTGGAGTGGATCCAGGGGTGAAAAACTGTTTTTT; cdr3_aa: CAWSGSRGEKLFF
d_call: TRBD1; v_call: TRBV15; j_call: TRBJ2-3; clone_size: .; cdr3_nt: TGTGCCTCCCGGGACAGGGACGGATTATCAGATACGCAGTATTTT; cdr3_aa: CASRDRDGLSDTQYF
d_call: TRBD2; v_call: TRBV3-1/TRBV3-2; j_call: TRBJ2-1; clone_size: .; cdr3_nt: TGTGCCAGCAGCCAAGTCCCTAGCGGGGCGTACAATGAGCAGTTCTTC; cdr3_aa: CASSQVPSGAYNEQFF
d_call: TRBD1; v_call: TRBV2; j_call: TRBJ1-1; clone_size: .; cdr3_nt: TGTGCCAGCAGCGAACAGGGGGTGGGGACTGAAGCTTTCTTT; cdr3_aa: CASSEQGVGTEAFF
d_call: TRBD1; v_call: TRBV5-6; j_call: TRBJ1-3; clone_size: .; cdr3_nt: TGTGCCAGCAGCGTACAGGGGTCCTTGCGCTCTGGAAACACCATATATTTT; cdr3_aa: CASSVQGSLRSGNTIYF
d_call: .; v_call: TRBV5-4; j_call: TRBJ2-7; clone_size: .; cdr3_nt: TGTGCCAGCAGCTTGGCCAACAGCCCCTACGAGCAGTACTTC; cdr3_aa: CASSLANSPYEQYF
d_call: TRBD1; v_call: TRBV7-2; j_call: TRBJ1-2; clone_size: .; cdr3_nt: TGTGCCAGCAGCTTAGAGAATCAGGGGGAAGGCTACACCTTC; cdr3_aa: CASSLENQGEGYTF
d_call: .; v_call: TRBV2; j_call: TRBJ1-6; clone_size: .; cdr3_nt: TGTGCCAGCAGTGAAGGTGGGGGCGCCTATAATTCACCCCTCCACTTT; cdr3_aa: CASSEGGGAYNSPLHF
d_call: .; v_call: TRBV30; j_call: TRBJ2-2; clone_size: .; cdr3_nt: TGTGCCTGGAGTCGACAGACCAACACCGGGGAGCTGTTTTTT; cdr3_aa: CAWSRQTNTGELFF
d_call: TRBD1; v_call: TRBV6-4; j_call: TRBJ2-2; clone_size: .; cdr3_nt: TGTGCCAGCAGACAGGGGCCCACCGGGGAGCTGTTTTTT; cdr3_aa: CASRQGPTGELFF
d_call: .; v_call: TRBV7-3; j_call: TRBJ2-3; clone_size: .; cdr3_nt: TGTGCCAGCAGCTCGAGCACAGATACGCAGTATTTT; cdr3_aa: CASSSSTDTQYF
d_call: .; v_call: TRBV21-1; j_call: TRBJ1-3; clone_size: .; cdr3_nt: TGTGCCAGCAGCAAAGGGACAGGGTCGGGGAACACCATATATTTT; cdr3_aa: CASSKGTGSGNTIYF
d_call: .; v_call: TRBV3-1/TRBV3-2; j_call: TRBJ1-4; clone_size: .; cdr3_nt: TGTGCCAGCAGCCTAGAACCCAGGAGGGAACTGTTTTTT; cdr3_aa: CASSLEPRRELFF
d_call: .; v_call: TRBV2; j_call: TRBJ2-7; clone_size: .; cdr3_nt: TGTGCCAGCACCGAAGACCAGCCTCCGACGGGTGGCGAGCAGTACTTC; cdr3_aa: CASTEDQPPTGGEQYF
d_call: .; v_call: TRBV30; j_call: TRBJ2-5; clone_size: .; cdr3_nt: TGTGCCTGGAGTGCCGCTCCAGGGGTAGGGACCCAGTACTTC; cdr3_aa: CAWSAAPGVGTQYF
d_call: .; v_call: TRBV5-4; j_call: TRBJ2-6; clone_size: .; cdr3_nt: TGTGCCAGCAGCTTCGAGGGCACTGGGGCCAACGTCCTGACTTTC; cdr3_aa: CASSFEGTGANVLTF
d_call: TRBD1; v_call: TRBV5-1; j_call: TRBJ1-3; clone_size: .; cdr3_nt: TGCGCCAGCCGCGCTGGGACAGGAGTATCTGGAAACACCATATATTTT; cdr3_aa: CASRAGTGVSGNTIYF
d_call: TRBD1; v_call: TRBV11-2; j_call: TRBJ1-4; clone_size: few; cdr3_nt: TGTGCCAGCAGATCCTGGACAGGGGCAGCGGGAAAACTGTTTTTT; cdr3_aa: CASRSWTGAAGKLFF
d_call: TRBD1; v_call: TRBV10-2; j_call: TRBJ2-2; clone_size: .; cdr3_nt: TGCGCCAGCAGTGACAGGGACAGGACCAACACCGGGGAGCTGTTTTTT; cdr3_aa: CASSDRDRTNTGELFF
d_call: TRBD1; v_call: TRBV19; j_call: TRBJ2-7; clone_size: .; cdr3_nt: TGTGCCAGTAGTGCAGGGGGAATGGCAAACTACGAGCAGTACTTC; cdr3_aa: CASSAGGMANYEQYF
d_call: .; v_call: TRBV27; j_call: TRBJ1-1; clone_size: .; cdr3_nt: TGTGCCAGCAGTTTGATGGGGGGGACATTACCTTTCTTT; cdr3_aa: CASSLMGGTLPFF
d_call: .; v_call: TRBV6-2/TRBV6-3; j_call: TRBJ1-2; clone_size: .; cdr3_nt: TGTGCCAGCAGTTACGCGGCAGGGGACCCCGTCTATGGCTACACCTTC; cdr3_aa: CASSYAAGDPVYGYTF
d_call: .; v_call: TRBV5-6; j_call: TRBJ1-3; clone_size: .; cdr3_nt: TGTGCCAGCAGCTCCACAGGGCCCGGAAACACCATATATTTT; cdr3_aa: CASSSTGPGNTIYF
d_call: TRBD1; v_call: TRBV4-1; j_call: TRBJ1-2; clone_size: once; cdr3_nt: TGCGCCAGCAACCGGGCAGGGGGCGCCGACTATGGCTACACCTTC; cdr3_aa: CASNRAGGADYGYTF
d_call: .; v_call: TRBV10-3; j_call: TRBJ2-5; clone_size: .; cdr3_nt: TGTGCCATCAGTGAGTGGATTAGCGGCTCCCAAGAGACCCAGTACTTC; cdr3_aa: CAISEWISGSQETQYF
d_call: .; v_call: TRBV12-3/TRBV12-4; j_call: TRBJ2-7; clone_size: .; cdr3_nt: TGTGCCAGCAGTTCCGAGACAGACTACGAGCAGTACTTC; cdr3_aa: CASSSETDYEQYF
d_call: TRBD1; v_call: TRBV3-1/TRBV3-2; j_call: TRBJ1-2; clone_size: .; cdr3_nt: TGTGCCAGCAGCCAAACAGGGGGCCGGGAAGGCTACACCTTC; cdr3_aa: CASSQTGGREGYTF
d_call: TRBD1; v_call: TRBV9; j_call: TRBJ1-3; clone_size: .; cdr3_nt: TGTGCCAGCAGCGCCGAACAGGGGGCATCTGGAAACACCATATATTTT; cdr3_aa: CASSAEQGASGNTIYF
d_call: TRBD1; v_call: TRBV11-2; j_call: TRBJ1-5; clone_size: .; cdr3_nt: TGTGCCAGCAGCTTGACAGGGATCAATCAGCCCCAGCATTTT; cdr3_aa: CASSLTGINQPQHF
d_call: TRBD2; v_call: TRBV11-2; j_call: TRBJ2-1; clone_size: .; cdr3_nt: TGTGCCAGCAGCTTAGGGCTAGCGGGGGTATACAATGAGCAGTTCTTC; cdr3_aa: CASSLGLAGVYNEQFF
d_call: .; v_call: TRBV3-1/TRBV3-2; j_call: TRBJ1-1; clone_size: .; cdr3_nt: TGTGCCAGTACAGGGAACACTGAAGCTTTCTTT; cdr3_aa: CASTGNTEAFF
d_call: .; v_call: TRBV6-4; j_call: TRBJ1-2; clone_size: .; cdr3_nt: TGTGCCAGCCGCCTCCAAGGGAGAGCTAACTATGGCTACACCTTC; cdr3_aa: CASRLQGRANYGYTF
d_call: TRBD1; v_call: TRBV7-6; j_call: TRBJ1-5; clone_size: .; cdr3_nt: TGTGCCAGCAGCTTAGCCGGGACAGGAAAGCAGCCCCAGCATTTT; cdr3_aa: CASSLAGTGKQPQHF
d_call: .; v_call: TRBV5-1; j_call: TRBJ2-7; clone_size: .; cdr3_nt: TGCGCCAGCAGCTTATGGCTAGCCGGGAACGAGCAGTACTTC; cdr3_aa: CASSLWLAGNEQYF
d_call: TRBD1; v_call: TRBV19; j_call: TRBJ2-6; clone_size: .; cdr3_nt: TGTGCCAGTAGCCCCGGGACAGGAAGCTCTGGGGCCAACGTCCTGACTTTC; cdr3_aa: CASSPGTGSSGANVLTF